The 22 T cell receptor beta chains in this list originate from one sample, sequenced in a study of vaccination and CD4 T cells after COVID-19. Documented treatment: approximately 9-day PBMC culture with coronavirus spike peptide pools or control peptides (ViraFEST assay). Researchers collected the unexposed donor's CD4+ T cells before the COVID-19 pandemic (2011-2018). Sequencing of the DNA from cultured CD4+ T cells was carried out with the Oncomine TCR Beta short-read assay. From CD4+ T cells that had been cultured, genomic DNA was extracted. TCRdb recomputed calls from the PCR reads with MiXCR, one row per CDR3 protein. The sample includes roughly 7,000 distinct CDR3 sequences, around 32% of them seen just once. These receptors lack a known antigen. The sample comprised CD4+ T cells from blood, cultured in vitro. The receptors here all came from a human donor in good health.

The chain recombines TRBV27 with TRBJ2-7, with a possible D match to TRBD2 (6 bases). Germline loops: CDR1 MNHEY, CDR2 SMNVEV (reference sequence). Trimming took 1 base from V and 3 from J, leaving 16 bases between them. The CDR3 consists of 16 residues. The CDR3 sequence is CASSLWSGSPIYEQYF. The CDR3, as DNA: TGTGCCAGCAGTTTATGGAGCGGGTCCCCCATCTACGAGCAGTACTTC.

The table lists this clonotype with a few counts. The gene calls are TRBV6-1 and TRBJ1-6; 7 nucleotides agree with TRBD1. The germline V gene encodes CDR1 MNHNS and CDR2 SASEGT. CDR3 length: 17 residues. The J segment lost 9 bases and the V segment lost 4 bases, leaving 15 bases of the junction unmatched. This chain's CDR3 is CASSALGTVTWTSPLHF. The CDR3, as DNA: TGTGCCAGCAGTGCCCTGGGGACAGTAACCTGGACTTCACCCCTCCACTTT.

J is TRBJ1-6 and V is TRBV9; D call uncertain. V lost 3 bases and J lost 10, with 17 bases in between. Germline lookup yields CDR1 SGDLS and CDR2 YYNGEE. This CDR3 contains 15 residues. The CDR3 is CASSGLSGRGSPLHF. Written as DNA, the CDR3 is TGTGCCAGCAGCGGCCTCAGCGGAAGAGGGTCACCCCTCCACTTT.

CDR3 sequence: CASSSDYYEQYF. The DNA for the CDR3 is TGTGCCAGCAGCTCCGACTACTACGAGCAGTACTTC. J is TRBJ2-7 and V is TRBV7-2, with a tentative D call TRBD2 (5 bases). V dropped 4 bases and J dropped 3 bases, with 7 bases sitting between them. Germline V CDR1 and CDR2: SGHTA, FQGNSA. The CDR3 is made up of 12 amino acids.

This clonotype occurred a few times. J is TRBJ1-2 and V is TRBV20-1, with D uncertain. V lost 1 base and J 0 bases, leaving 6 bases between the germline ends. Germline CDR1 DFQATT, CDR2 SNEGSKA (reference sequence). This CDR3 region has 13 residues. The CDR3 DNA follows: TGCAGTGCTAGAGTGACAACTAACTATGGCTACACCTTC. It translates to CSARVTTNYGYTF.

This clonotype has more than one count but fewer than ten. The chain couples TRBV7-3 to TRBJ2-1, with 7 bases that match TRBD1. Germline lookup yields CDR1 SGHTA and CDR2 FQGTGA. This CDR3 spans 13 amino acids. With V trimmed by 4 bases and J by 5 bases, 2 bases remained unmatched. CDR3 amino acids: CASSSDRDNEQFF. The DNA for the CDR3 is TGTGCCAGCAGCTCCGACAGGGACAATGAGCAGTTCTTC.

The V and J genes are TRBV19 and TRBJ2-6, with unresolved D. Germline CDR1 LNHDA, CDR2 SQIVND (reference sequence). The CDR3 covers 15 residues. Trimming removed 6 bases from V and 2 bases from J, with 11 bases in between. CDR3 sequence reads: CASSPSRAGANVLTF. DNA of the CDR3: TGTGCCAGTAGCCCCTCCCGGGCTGGGGCCAACGTCCTGACTTTC.

The CDR3 DNA follows: TGTGCCACCAGTGATTACCTCGGCGGCGGGAGCTACAATGAGCAGTTCTTC. Protein: CATSDYLGGGSYNEQFF. The chain uses TRBV24-1 and TRBJ2-1, with TRBD2 matching over 7 bases. V was clipped by 2 bases and J by 3 bases; unmatched bases: 9. The CDR3 sequence is 17 residues long. The germline gives CDR1 KGHDR, CDR2 SFDVKD.

The chain joins TRBV28 to TRBJ2-1, with D maybe TRBD2 (5 bases). Germline CDR1 and CDR2: MDHEN and SYDVKM. Trimming stripped 3 bases from V and 3 bases from J, with 6 bases between. This CDR3 is built from 13 residues. CDR3 protein: CASSFRGYNEQFF. CDR3 DNA sequence: TGTGCCAGCAGTTTTCGGGGCTACAATGAGCAGTTCTTC.

The chain recombines TRBV28 with TRBJ2-7; D remains unclear. The CDR3 has 11 amino acids. In germline, CDR1 is MDHEN, CDR2 SYDVKM. Trimming removed 3 bases from V and 5 bases from J, with 5 bases in between. The CDR3 reads CASSFRDEQYF. DNA of the CDR3: TGTGCCAGCAGTTTCCGAGACGAGCAGTACTTC.

The CDR3 protein is CASSPQSTGSLDSSPLHF. CDR3 in DNA: TGTGCCAGCAGCCCCCAATCGACAGGGTCACTAGATTCTTCACCCCTCCACTTT. This chain links TRBV9 with TRBJ1-6; 7 positions agree with TRBD1. Trimming cost V 4 bases and J 9 bases; bases outside gene matches: 19. CDR1 is SGDLS and CDR2 is YYNGEE in the germline V gene. This CDR3 has 18 amino acids.

The sample holds one count of this clonotype. This rearrangement joins TRBV5-4 to TRBJ2-7; no reliable D call. CDR1 SGHNT and CDR2 YYREEE come from the germline V gene (reference sequence). The germline V and J ends were trimmed by 1 base and 2 bases, with 7 bases remaining between them. This CDR3 is 13 amino acids long. The CDR3 DNA reads as TGTGCCAGCAGCTTGCCTGCTACCTACGAGCAGTACTTC. Its protein product is CASSLPATYEQYF.

The chain has TRBV5-1 and TRBJ2-1; 7 bases fit TRBD1. The CDR3 is made up of 14 amino acids. Germline CDR1 is SGHRS and CDR2 is YFSETQ. With V trimmed by 7 bases and J by 1 base, 5 bases remained unmatched. Here the CDR3 DNA reads TGCGCCAGCTCCCGACAGGGTTCCTACAATGAGCAGTTCTTC. Amino acids: CASSRQGSYNEQFF. Full variable domain (remainder filled in from reference TRBV5-1 and TRBJ2-1): KAGVTQTPRYLIKTRGQQVTLSCSPISGHRSVSWYQQTPGQGLQFLFEYFSETQRNKGNFPGRFSGRQFSNSRSEMNVSTLELGDSALYLCASSRQGSYNEQFFGPGTRLTVL.

A few counts support this clonotype. This chain connects TRBV7-3 to TRBJ2-3, with TRBD2 matching 7 bases. Germline V gene lookup returns CDR1 SGHTA and CDR2 FQGTGA. J was trimmed by 1 base and V by 4 bases; bases with no gene match: 11. The CDR3 consists of 17 residues. The CDR3 nucleotides are TGTGCCAGCAGCTCCCCGGGGGGAGCGGGGCGCACAGATACGCAGTATTTT. As protein: CASSSPGGAGRTDTQYF. Full variable domain (rest looked up from reference TRBV7-3 and TRBJ2-3): GAGVSQTPSNKVTEKGKYVELRCDPISGHTALYWYRQSLGQGPEFLIYFQGTGAADDSGLPNDRFFAVRPEGSVSTLKIQRTERGDSAVYLCASSSPGGAGRTDTQYFGPGTRLTVL.

This clonotype came up a few times. The chain is built from TRBV6-2 or TRBV6-3 and TRBJ2-1; 8 nucleotides align to TRBD2. Germline loops: CDR1 MNHEY, CDR2 SVGEGT. V was pared by 6 bases and J by 3 bases, with 7 bases of the junction left unmatched. The CDR3 runs 15 residues. This CDR3 is CASSLAGLNYNEQFF. As DNA, the CDR3 is TGTGCCAGCAGCTTAGCGGGATTAAACTACAATGAGCAGTTCTTC.

This chain joins TRBV5-1 and TRBJ2-3; TRBD2 agrees at 7 bases. The CDR3 sequence is 16 residues long. CDR1 and CDR2 from the germline V gene are SGHRS and YFSETQ. V shed 4 bases and J 4 bases; nucleotides not matched to a gene: 12. This CDR3 is CASSPGLAESADTQYF. In DNA, the CDR3 is TGCGCCAGCAGCCCGGGGCTAGCGGAAAGCGCAGATACGCAGTATTTT.

This clonotype was counted a few times. The chain recombines TRBV7-2 with TRBJ2-3, with unresolved D. V gave up 0 bases and J gave up 2 bases, with 6 bases separating them. The CDR3 is 14 residues long. Germline-derived CDR1 and CDR2 are SGHTA and FQGNSA. CDR3 nucleotides: TGTGCCAGCAGCTTAGCACGGTACACAGATACGCAGTATTTT. The encoded protein is CASSLARYTDTQYF.

The rearrangement joins TRBV24-1 to TRBJ2-2; a weak D match, TRBD2 (6 bases). The CDR3 is 18 amino acids. Germline V gene data show CDR1 as KGHDR and CDR2 as SFDVKD. The germline V and J ends were trimmed by 0 bases and 4 bases, with 17 bases remaining between them. CDR3 in amino acids: CATSDLLGRGDSTGELFF. The CDR3 DNA is TGTGCCACCAGTGATTTGCTCGGGCGGGGAGATTCCACCGGGGAGCTGTTTTTT.

The chain couples TRBV19 to TRBJ2-1; D ambiguous. Between the trimmed V and J ends, which lost 3 bases and 6 bases, there was a span of 15 bases. Per the germline V gene, CDR1 is LNHDA and CDR2 is SQIVND (reference sequence). CDR3 size: 15 residues. As DNA, the CDR3 is TGTGCCAGTAGTATTGGCCATAACACTGGCAATGAGCAGTTCTTC. This codes for CASSIGHNTGNEQFF.

Only a few counts were recorded for this clonotype. The V call is TRBV20-1, the J call TRBJ2-1, with 7 bases identical to TRBD2. The trim removed 0 bases at V and 6 bases at J, leaving 14 bases unmatched. The CDR3 is 17 amino acids. CDR1 and CDR2 (germline): DFQATT, SNEGSKA (reference sequence). CDR3 protein: CSAREGLADPKGNEQFF. CDR3 in DNA: TGCAGTGCTAGAGAGGGTCTAGCGGATCCAAAGGGCAATGAGCAGTTCTTC.

The sample holds a few counts of this clonotype. The rearrangement links TRBV7-2 to TRBJ2-5; tentatively, D is TRBD2 (6 bases). CDR1 SGHTA and CDR2 FQGNSA come from the germline V gene. Trimming cost V 5 bases and J 5 bases, with 18 bases left between them. This CDR3 has 15 residues. CDR3 nucleotides: TGTGCCAGCAGCCCAAGCGCCCGGGGAGGTGAGACCCAGTACTTC. Protein: CASSPSARGGETQYF.

In its sample, this clonotype was seen a few times. This chain joins TRBV7-3 and TRBJ1-3; D unresolved. V shed 5 bases and J shed 4 bases, with 15 bases lying between them. The germline V gene has CDR1 SGHTA and CDR2 FQGTGA. This CDR3 is 15 amino acids long. The CDR3 protein is CASSAMTGPGNTIYF. The CDR3 nucleotides read TGTGCCAGCAGCGCGATGACCGGCCCGGGAAACACCATATATTTT.